This record concerns one T cell receptor beta chain sequence. The data derive from a study of blood T cell repertoires in COVID-19. Libraries were prepared by immunoSEQ multiplex PCR; TCRdb keeps only in-frame clonotypes and omits some of them. The data show around 70,000 clones, 70% to 90% seen once. In germline, CDR1 is GTSNPN, CDR2 SVGIG (reference sequence). The length of the CDR3 is 13 residues. V was pared by 3 bases and J by 9 bases, with 7 bases of the junction left unmatched. What was sequenced was peripheral blood. The source is a man over 45 with acute or convalescent COVID-19. The chain uses TRBV30 and TRBJ2-1, with TRBD1 identical over 8 bases. The CDR3 loop is CAWRGQGQGEQFF. The DNA for the CDR3 is TGTGCCTGGAGAGGACAGGGTCAGGGTGAGCAGTTCTTC.